These T cell receptor beta chains were read from a single sample in a study of blood T cell repertoires in COVID-19. TCRdb's table, derived via immunoSEQ multiplex PCR, lists solely in-frame clones and lacks some. The sample has 200,000 to 300,000 clones; around 83% are singletons. The specimen was peripheral blood. The receptor source for this set is a woman aged 18-29 years with acute or convalescent COVID-19. The CDR3 runs from the conserved cysteine through the conserved F or W. D genes are given only for firm matches.

>TRBJ2-1|TRBV6-2/TRBV6-3|.
CASSYRGLEQFF
>TRBJ2-1|TRBV6-5|.
CASSYGARRGDEQFF
>TRBJ1-5|TRBV5-5|.
CASSLEQGSNQPQHF
>TRBJ1-2|TRBV19|.
CASSDSLYVGYTF
>TRBJ2-3|TRBV29-1|TRBD1
CSATLGGQGRDTQYF
>TRBJ2-3|TRBV4-1|TRBD2
CASSPPPQLAGPSTDTQYF
>TRBJ1-2|TRBV7-6|.
CASSLAGVAVGGYTF
>TRBJ2-2|TRBV3-1/TRBV3-2|.
CASSHTRRAADTGELFF
>TRBJ2-3|TRBV28|.
CASGLGLRGTDTQYF
>TRBJ1-1|TRBV4-3|.
CASSQVSGNTEAFF
>TRBJ2-3|TRBV13|.
CASSSRGVTQYF
>TRBJ2-5|TRBV9|TRBD2
CASSGNSGSRGETQYF
>TRBJ1-2|TRBV5-1|TRBD1
CASSRGQDYGYTF
>TRBJ2-1|TRBV7-2|TRBD2
CASSHTTSGSSHEQFF
>TRBJ1-1|TRBV7-8|TRBD1
CASSSWDRGPNTEAFF
>TRBJ1-2|TRBV4-1|TRBD1
CASSQEQGGYGYTF
>TRBJ2-1|TRBV24-1|TRBD2
CATSASGTSYNEQFF
>TRBJ2-7|TRBV30|.
CAWSFVEGDEQYF
>TRBJ2-1|TRBV20-1|TRBD2
CSASRSSGSWNEQFF
>TRBJ2-7|TRBV3-1/TRBV3-2|TRBD2
CASSPHGAGGYEQYF
>TRBJ1-2|TRBV7-9|.
CASSFRGGTVYGYTF
>TRBJ2-7|TRBV29-1|TRBD1
CSVVEGQGHEQYF
>TRBJ2-3|TRBV10-3|TRBD2
CAISPGLAGGDTQYF
>TRBJ2-1|TRBV7-9|TRBD1
CASKLDRGPYNEQFF
>TRBJ1-2|TRBV30|TRBD1
CAWSVGQGRVF
>TRBJ1-2|TRBV19|.
CASSRDTINYGYTF
>TRBJ1-2|TRBV6-2/TRBV6-3|.
CASSYQDTYGYTF
>TRBJ2-1|TRBV27|TRBD2
CASGTSGRVESSYNEQFF
>TRBJ2-7|TRBV6-1|TRBD1
CASSGVGTVYTYEQYF
>TRBJ1-4|TRBV2|TRBD1
CATRTGDATNEKLFF
>TRBJ1-4|TRBV7-2|TRBD1
CASSLGQSNEKLFF